Below are 24 T cell receptor beta chains sequenced from a single sample in a study of cytomegalovirus exposure and HLA in healthy donors. PCR was performed using 60 Vbeta and 13 Jbeta primers. Sequenced by immunoSEQ multiplex PCR; TCRdb stores in-frame clones only, minus some. The table has more than 110,000 clones, roughly two thirds seen once; the top ten hold roughly 1.3%. The material sequenced was PBMCs. Receptors originate from a woman aged 35 to 49 in good health and CMV-seronegative.

The genes are TRBV7-8 and TRBJ1-2; tentatively, D is TRBD1 (6 bases). CDR1 is SGHVS, CDR2 FQNEAQ, per germline. V lost 7 bases and J 3 bases, leaving 18 bases between the germline ends. This CDR3 region has 15 residues. The CDR3 sequence: CASTISAGGDYGYTF. DNA for the CDR3: TGTGCCAGCACCATATCGGCGGGGGGCGACTATGGCTACACCTTC. The whole variable domain, remainder taken from reference TRBV7-8 and TRBJ1-2, is GAGVSQSPRYKVAKRGQDVALRCDPISGHVSLFWYQQALGQGPEFLTYFQNEAQLDKSGLPSDRFFAERPEGSVSTLKIQRTQQEDSAVYLCASTISAGGDYGYTFGSGTRLTVV.

This chain connects TRBV5-4 to TRBJ2-3; 10 bases line up with TRBD2. The CDR3 contains 14 residues. V dropped 5 bases and J dropped 3; count of bases not matched to a gene: 3. Germline V gene lookup returns CDR1 SGHNT and CDR2 YYREEE (reference sequence). The CDR3 nucleotides read TGTGCCAGCAGTTCTAGCGGGGGAACAGATACGCAGTATTTT. This translates into CASSSSGGTDTQYF. The whole variable domain, filled in from reference TRBV5-4 and TRBJ2-3, reads ETGVTQSPTHLIKTRGQQVTLRCSSQSGHNTVSWYQQALGQGPQFIFQYYREEENGRGNFPPRFSGLQFPNYSSELNVNALELDDSALYLCASSSSGGTDTQYFGPGTRLTVL.

V usage is TRBV18 and J usage is TRBJ1-1; D ambiguous. The germline CDR1 and CDR2 sequences are KGHSH and LQKENI. V lost 3 bases and J lost 4, with 12 bases in between. The CDR3 length is 14 residues. CDR3 sequence: CASSPGQESTEAFF. In DNA, the CDR3 is TGTGCCAGCTCACCGGGTCAGGAATCCACTGAAGCTTTCTTT.

The J gene is TRBJ1-2, the V gene TRBV9; the D gene is possibly TRBD1 (6 bases). The CDR3 is made up of 12 amino acids. Germline V lookup: CDR1 SGDLS, CDR2 YYNGEE. V was trimmed by 4 bases and J by 14 bases, leaving 18 bases between them. DNA of the CDR3: TGTGCCAGCAGCCGGGACACTGGAATGAGAACCTTC. The encoded protein is CASSRDTGMRTF.

The gene calls are TRBV7-8 and TRBJ1-1; TRBD1 agrees at 7 bases. V was pared by 5 bases and J by 5 bases, with 2 bases of the junction left unmatched. CDR3 length: 12 residues. Germline lookup yields CDR1 SGHVS and CDR2 FQNEAQ. CDR3 DNA: TGTGCCAGCAGCGGACAGGAGACTGAAGCTTTCTTT. This encodes CASSGQETEAFF.

The chain is built from TRBV2 and TRBJ2-3, with 8 bases that match TRBD2. Germline CDR1 and CDR2: SNHLY and FYNNEI. The V and J ends lost 7 bases and 6 bases, in that order; junction bases with no gene match: 12. The CDR3 totals 15 residues. The chain's CDR3 is CASIFPGGAFDTQYF. CDR3 nucleotides: TGTGCCAGCATCTTCCCCGGGGGGGCATTTGATACGCAGTATTTT.

The V gene is TRBV7-2, the J gene TRBJ2-5; 8 bases are a match to TRBD2. J lost 3 bases, V lost 4 bases, and 7 bases had no gene match. Germline CDR1 is SGHTA and CDR2 is FQGNSA. This CDR3 is built from 15 residues. The CDR3 loop reads CASSSTPLAEETQYF. In DNA form, the CDR3 reads TGTGCCAGCAGCTCCACCCCACTAGCGGAAGAGACCCAGTACTTC.

V gene TRBV23-1 combines with J gene TRBJ1-3; 9 positions agree with TRBD1. TRBV23-1 is assigned to the ORF class and has an uncertain function. The V segment lost 10 bases and the J segment 7 bases; nucleotides outside the gene matches: 8. The CDR3 is 13 amino acids. The CDR3 sequence: CATGTGKWNTIYF. Written as DNA, the CDR3 is TGCGCCACCGGGACAGGGAAGTGGAACACCATATATTTT.

This chain uses TRBV7-9 with TRBJ2-7, with unresolved D. V shed 2 bases and J shed 3 bases, with 5 bases lying between them. The CDR3 has 12 residues. Germline V gene sequence: CDR1 SEHNR, CDR2 FQNEAQ (reference sequence). The CDR3 sequence is CASSLLFYEQYF. In nucleotides, the CDR3 is TGTGCCAGCAGCTTACTTTTCTACGAGCAGTACTTC.

V and J are TRBV5-4 and TRBJ2-7; possible D gene TRBD1, 6 bases. The germline V gene has CDR1 SGHNT and CDR2 YYREEE (reference sequence). V was cut by 1 base and J by 2 bases, with 10 bases left in between. The CDR3 totals 14 residues. Here the CDR3 reads CASSLTGKTYEQYF. The CDR3 DNA sequence: TGTGCCAGCAGCTTGACAGGGAAGACCTACGAGCAGTACTTC.

The rearrangement uses TRBV5-1 and TRBJ1-2; D not resolved. Trimming removed 1 base at V and 7 bases at J, with 11 bases between. Germline V gene sequence: CDR1 SGHRS, CDR2 YFSETQ. The CDR3 has 13 residues. The CDR3 here is CASSLSVMSGYTF. The CDR3 DNA follows: TGCGCCAGCAGCTTGTCGGTTATGAGTGGCTACACCTTC. Looking up the rest from reference TRBV5-1 and TRBJ1-2 gives the full variable domain: KAGVTQTPRYLIKTRGQQVTLSCSPISGHRSVSWYQQTPGQGLQFLFEYFSETQRNKGNFPGRFSGRQFSNSRSEMNVSTLELGDSALYLCASSLSVMSGYTFGSGTRLTVV.

The chain employs TRBV18 and TRBJ2-5, with a possible D match to TRBD2 (6 bases). With 4 bases removed from V and 5 bases from J, the gap between germline ends came to 11 bases. CDR1 is KGHSH and CDR2 is LQKENI in the germline V gene. The CDR3 consists of 13 residues. CDR3 nucleotides: TGTGCCAGCTCACTACGCCTAGCGGAGACCCAGTACTTC. Its translation is CASSLRLAETQYF.

This clone was detected once. The chain employs TRBV29-1 and TRBJ2-1; tentatively, D is TRBD1 (6 bases). Germline CDR1 SQVTM, CDR2 ANQGSEA. The V end was cut by 0 bases, the J end by 12 bases, with 12 bases between. This CDR3 region has 12 residues. CDR3 loop: CSVEDGEGGQFF. The DNA for the CDR3 is TGCAGCGTTGAAGATGGGGAAGGGGGGCAGTTCTTC.

This clone has more than one count but fewer than ten. The gene calls are TRBV5-6 and TRBJ1-2; D perhaps matches TRBD1 (5 bases). The ends were cut back, 5 bases at V and 6 bases at J, with 14 bases in the middle. The germline V gene has CDR1 SGHDT and CDR2 YYEEEE. The CDR3 sequence is 13 residues long. CDR3 coding DNA: TGTGCCAGCAGGGACAAGGACCTCCATGGCTACACCTTC. Translated: CASRDKDLHGYTF.

This sequence joins TRBV25-1 and TRBJ1-1, with TRBD1 matching 9 bases. This CDR3 contains 13 residues. Per germline, CDR1 MGHDK and CDR2 SYGVNS. With V trimmed by 10 bases and J by 1 base, 4 bases remained unmatched. In nucleotides, the CDR3 is TGTGCCACCTCGGGACAGGGGAACACTGAAGCTTTCTTT. It specifies CATSGQGNTEAFF.

This rearrangement joins TRBV27 to TRBJ1-2, with unresolved D. The CDR3 sequence is 12 residues long. CDR1 is MNHEY, CDR2 SMNVEV, per germline (reference sequence). V lost 5 bases and J 7 bases, leaving 11 bases between the germline ends. The CDR3: CASSQTGSGYTF. The DNA of the CDR3 is TGTGCCAGCAGTCAAACCGGGAGTGGCTACACCTTC.

This rearrangement joins TRBV19 to TRBJ1-1, with D perhaps matching TRBD1 (5 bases). The CDR3 length is 14 residues. V lost 3 bases and J 6 bases, leaving 14 bases between the germline ends. Germline-derived CDR1 and CDR2 are LNHDA and SQIVND (reference sequence). CDR3 protein: CASSMSGFNAEAFF. The CDR3 DNA follows: TGTGCCAGTAGTATGTCAGGGTTCAACGCTGAAGCTTTCTTT.

V is TRBV6-1 and J is TRBJ2-5, with 7 bases matching TRBD2. Germline CDR1 is MNHNS and CDR2 is SASEGT. J lost 4 bases, V lost 4 bases, and 9 bases had no gene match. There are 15 residues in the CDR3. The CDR3, as DNA: TGTGCCAGCAGTGGCGGTACAGGCGGGGGAGAGACCCAGTACTTC. It specifies CASSGGTGGGETQYF.

This clone was seen more than once but under ten times. This chain joins TRBV10-3 and TRBJ1-4; 8 bases are shared with TRBD1. V lost 6 bases and J lost 7; bases outside the gene matches: 7. The germline gives CDR1 ENHRY, CDR2 SYGVKD. The CDR3 runs 14 residues. CDR3 bases: TGTGCCATCAGCGACCGACAGGGGAGTGAAAAACTGTTTTTT. This codes for CAISDRQGSEKLFF.

The rearrangement joins TRBV19 to TRBJ1-5; 7 bases agree with TRBD1. J gave up 6 bases and V 7 bases, and 12 bases lay outside the gene matches. Germline CDR1 is LNHDA and CDR2 is SQIVND (reference sequence). CDR3 length: 15 amino acids. Here the CDR3 DNA reads TGTGCCAGTAACTCACCGGGACAGATGAGTCAGCCCCAGCATTTT. As protein: CASNSPGQMSQPQHF.

The chain employs TRBV27 and TRBJ2-1, with D perhaps matching TRBD2 (6 bases). The V end was cut by 5 bases, the J end by 8 bases, with 13 bases between. The CDR3 runs 13 residues. Germline assignment: CDR1 MNHEY and CDR2 SMNVEV (reference sequence). This chain's CDR3 is CASSRQGGDEQFF. DNA for the CDR3: TGTGCCAGCAGTCGGCAGGGAGGCGATGAGCAGTTCTTC.

As concerns this clone: The junction departs from germline at one end; a sequencing error may be responsible. This chain uses TRBV5-1 with TRBJ2-5, with D possibly matching TRBD2 (6 bases). CDR1 SGHRS and CDR2 YFSETQ come from the germline V gene. This CDR3 has 13 amino acids. CDR3 bases: TGCGCCAGCAGGGCCATCCCTCGGGAGACCCGGTACTTC. The encoded protein is CASRAIPRETRYF. The variable domain in full, completed from reference TRBV5-1 and TRBJ2-5, reads KAGVTQTPRYLIKTRGQQVTLSCSPISGHRSVSWYQQTPGQGLQFLFEYFSETQRNKGNFPGRFSGRQFSNSRSEMNVSTLELGDSALYLCASRAIPRETRYFGPGTRLLVL.

This clone was recorded a few times. CDR3 DNA: TGTGCCAGCAGTTACTCGAGCACGAACACCGGGGAGCTGTTTTTT. This codes for CASSYSSTNTGELFF. This chain uses TRBV6-5 with TRBJ2-2; D gene uncertain. Germline values: CDR1 MNHEY, CDR2 SVGAGI. V was cut by 0 bases and J by 0 bases, with 5 bases left in between. The length of the CDR3 is 15 residues.

The chain combines TRBV7-2 with TRBJ2-5; tentatively, D is TRBD2 (5 bases). From germline, CDR1 is SGHTA and CDR2 FQGNSA. Trimming removed 3 bases at V and 5 bases at J, with 7 bases between. The length of the CDR3 is 12 residues. DNA for the CDR3: TGTGCCAGCAGCTTCCAGCGGGAGACCCAGTACTTC. This encodes CASSFQRETQYF. The whole variable domain, filled in from reference TRBV7-2 and TRBJ2-5, reads GAGVSQSPSNKVTEKGKDVELRCDPISGHTALYWYRQSLGQGLEFLIYFQGNSAPDKSGLPSDRFSAERTGGSVSTLTIQRTQQEDSAVYLCASSFQRETQYFGPGTRLLVL.